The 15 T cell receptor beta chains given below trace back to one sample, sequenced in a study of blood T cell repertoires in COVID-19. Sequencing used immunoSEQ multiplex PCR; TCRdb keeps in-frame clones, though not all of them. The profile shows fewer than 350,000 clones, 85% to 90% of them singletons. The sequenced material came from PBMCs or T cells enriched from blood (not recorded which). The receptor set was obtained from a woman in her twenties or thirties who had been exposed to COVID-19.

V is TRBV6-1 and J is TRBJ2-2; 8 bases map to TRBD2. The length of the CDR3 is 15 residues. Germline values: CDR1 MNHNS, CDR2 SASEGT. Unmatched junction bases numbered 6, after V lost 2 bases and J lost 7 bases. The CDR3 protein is CASSEWIGRGGELFF. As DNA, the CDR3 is TGTGCCAGCAGTGAATGGATCGGGAGGGGCGGGGAGCTGTTTTTT.

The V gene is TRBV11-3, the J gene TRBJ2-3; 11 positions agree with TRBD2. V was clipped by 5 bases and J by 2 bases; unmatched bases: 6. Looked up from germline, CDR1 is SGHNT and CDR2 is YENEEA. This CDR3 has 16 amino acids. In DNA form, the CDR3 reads TGTGCCAGCAGCCGAATAGCGGGAGGGTACACAGATACGCAGTATTTT. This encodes CASSRIAGGYTDTQYF.

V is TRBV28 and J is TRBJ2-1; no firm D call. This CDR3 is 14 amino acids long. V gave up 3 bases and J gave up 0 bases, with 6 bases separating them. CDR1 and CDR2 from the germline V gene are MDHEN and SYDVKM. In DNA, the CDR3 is TGTGCCAGCAGTTTTCGTAGCTCCTACAATGAGCAGTTCTTC. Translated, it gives CASSFRSSYNEQFF.

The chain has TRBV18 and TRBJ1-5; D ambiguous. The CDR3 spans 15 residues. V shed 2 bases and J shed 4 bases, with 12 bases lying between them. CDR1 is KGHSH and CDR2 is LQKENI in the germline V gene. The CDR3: CASSPGQAVNQPQHF. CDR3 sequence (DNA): TGTGCCAGCTCACCAGGTCAGGCCGTTAATCAGCCCCAGCATTTT.

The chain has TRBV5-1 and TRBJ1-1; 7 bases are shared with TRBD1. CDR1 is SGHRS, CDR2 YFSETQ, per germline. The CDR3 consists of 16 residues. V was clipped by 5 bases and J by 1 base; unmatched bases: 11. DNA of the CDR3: TGCGCCAGCAGGGACGACAGGGTGGGTTGGAACACTGAAGCTTTCTTT. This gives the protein CASRDDRVGWNTEAFF. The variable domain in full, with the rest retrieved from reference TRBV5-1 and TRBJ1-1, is KAGVTQTPRYLIKTRGQQVTLSCSPISGHRSVSWYQQTPGQGLQFLFEYFSETQRNKGNFPGRFSGRQFSNSRSEMNVSTLELGDSALYLCASRDDRVGWNTEAFFGQGTRLTVV.

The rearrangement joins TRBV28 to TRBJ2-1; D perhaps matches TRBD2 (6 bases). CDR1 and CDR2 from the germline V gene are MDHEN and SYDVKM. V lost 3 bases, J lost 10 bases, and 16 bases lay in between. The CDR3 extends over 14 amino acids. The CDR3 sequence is CASSFPKSSDEQFF. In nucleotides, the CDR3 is TGTGCCAGCAGTTTTCCGAAGTCTAGCGACGAGCAGTTCTTC.

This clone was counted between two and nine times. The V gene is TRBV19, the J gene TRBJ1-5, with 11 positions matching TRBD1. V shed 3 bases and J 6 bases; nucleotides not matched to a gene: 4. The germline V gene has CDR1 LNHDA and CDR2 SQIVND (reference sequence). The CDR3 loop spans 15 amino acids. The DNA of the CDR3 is TGTGCCAGTAGTATCGGACAGGGGGCATCTCAGCCCCAGCATTTT. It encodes CASSIGQGASQPQHF.

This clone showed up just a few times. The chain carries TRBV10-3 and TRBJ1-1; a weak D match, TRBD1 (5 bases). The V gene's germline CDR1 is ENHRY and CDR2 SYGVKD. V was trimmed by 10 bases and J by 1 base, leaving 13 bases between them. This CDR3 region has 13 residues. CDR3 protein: CATEGRGNTEAFF. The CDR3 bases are TGTGCCACCGAGGGGCGGGGGAACACTGAAGCTTTCTTT.

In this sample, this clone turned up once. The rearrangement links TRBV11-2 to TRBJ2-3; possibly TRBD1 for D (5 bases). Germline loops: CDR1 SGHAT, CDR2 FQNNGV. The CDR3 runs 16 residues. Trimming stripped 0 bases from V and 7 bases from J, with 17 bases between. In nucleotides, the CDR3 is TGTGCCAGCAGCTTAGATCTTGGTCAGGGATTCAATACGCAGTATTTT. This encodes CASSLDLGQGFNTQYF.

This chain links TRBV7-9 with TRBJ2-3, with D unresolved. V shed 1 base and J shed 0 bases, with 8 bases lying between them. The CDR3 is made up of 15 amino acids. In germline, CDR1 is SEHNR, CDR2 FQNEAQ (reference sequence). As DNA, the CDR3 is TGTGCCAGCAGCTTAGGGAGCCGAAGCACAGATACGCAGTATTTT. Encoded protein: CASSLGSRSTDTQYF.

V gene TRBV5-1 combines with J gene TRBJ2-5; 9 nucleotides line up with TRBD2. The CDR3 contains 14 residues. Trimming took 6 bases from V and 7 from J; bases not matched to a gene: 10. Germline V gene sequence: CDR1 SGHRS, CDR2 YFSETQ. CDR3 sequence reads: CASNSAGGLGTQYF. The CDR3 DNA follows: TGCGCCAGCAATTCCGCGGGAGGGTTGGGGACCCAGTACTTC.

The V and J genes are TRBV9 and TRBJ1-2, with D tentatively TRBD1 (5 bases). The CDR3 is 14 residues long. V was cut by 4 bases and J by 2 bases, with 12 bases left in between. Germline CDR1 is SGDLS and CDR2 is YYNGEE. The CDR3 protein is CASSPQTENYGYTF. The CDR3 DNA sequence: TGTGCCAGCAGCCCCCAGACAGAGAACTATGGCTACACCTTC.

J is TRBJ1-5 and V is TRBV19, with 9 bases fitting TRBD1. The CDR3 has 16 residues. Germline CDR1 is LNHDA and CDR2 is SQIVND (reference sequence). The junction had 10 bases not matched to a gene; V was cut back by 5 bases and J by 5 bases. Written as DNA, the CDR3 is TGTGCCAGTAGTCGCAACCGGGACAGGGACCATCAGCCCCAGCATTTT. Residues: CASSRNRDRDHQPQHF.

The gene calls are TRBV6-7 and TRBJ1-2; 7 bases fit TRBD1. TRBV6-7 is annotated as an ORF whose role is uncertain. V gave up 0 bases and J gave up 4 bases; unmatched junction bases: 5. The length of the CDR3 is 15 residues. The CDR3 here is CASSYSTPGGYGYTF. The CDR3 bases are TGTGCCAGCAGTTACTCGACCCCAGGGGGCTATGGCTACACCTTC.

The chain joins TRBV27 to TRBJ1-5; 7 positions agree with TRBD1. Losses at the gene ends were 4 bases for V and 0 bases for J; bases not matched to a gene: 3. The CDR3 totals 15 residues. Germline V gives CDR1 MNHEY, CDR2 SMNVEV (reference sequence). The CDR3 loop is CASSYTGDSNQPQHF. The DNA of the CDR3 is TGTGCCAGCAGTTATACAGGGGATAGCAATCAGCCCCAGCATTTT.